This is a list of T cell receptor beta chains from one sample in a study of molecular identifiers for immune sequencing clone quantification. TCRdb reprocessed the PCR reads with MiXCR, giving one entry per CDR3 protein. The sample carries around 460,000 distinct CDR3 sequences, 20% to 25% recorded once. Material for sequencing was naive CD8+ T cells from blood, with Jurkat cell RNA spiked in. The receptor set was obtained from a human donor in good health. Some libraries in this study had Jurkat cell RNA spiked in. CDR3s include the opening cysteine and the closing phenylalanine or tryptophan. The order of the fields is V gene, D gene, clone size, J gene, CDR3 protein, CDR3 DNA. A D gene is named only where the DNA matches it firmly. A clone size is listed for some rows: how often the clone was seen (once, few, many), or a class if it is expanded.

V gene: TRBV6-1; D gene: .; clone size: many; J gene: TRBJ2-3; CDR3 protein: CASSEVRGAEETDTQYF; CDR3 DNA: TGTGCCAGCAGTGAAGTAAGGGGGGCGGAGGAAACAGATACGCAGTATTTT
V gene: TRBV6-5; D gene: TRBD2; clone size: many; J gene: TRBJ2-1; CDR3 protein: CASSYGRGYPYNEQFF; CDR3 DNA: TGTGCCAGCTCATATGGGCGGGGGTATCCCTACAATGAGCAGTTCTTC
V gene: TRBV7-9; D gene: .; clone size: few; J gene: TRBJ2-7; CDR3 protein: CASSLALDEQYF; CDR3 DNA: TGTGCCAGCAGCTTAGCCTTGGATGAGCAGTACTTC
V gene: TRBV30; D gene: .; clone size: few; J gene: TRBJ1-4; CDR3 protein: CAWMPTTIGELFF; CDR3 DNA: TGTGCCTGGATGCCTACCACGATAGGAGAACTGTTTTTT
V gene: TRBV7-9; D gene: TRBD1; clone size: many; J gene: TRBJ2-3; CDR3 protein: CASSSLTTWTGSQTDTQYF; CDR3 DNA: TGTGCCAGCAGCTCTTTAACCACCTGGACAGGGTCTCAAACAGATACGCAGTATTTT
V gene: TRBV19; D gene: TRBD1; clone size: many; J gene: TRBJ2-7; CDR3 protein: CAAGDSYEQYF; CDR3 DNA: TGTGCCGCCGGGGACAGCTACGAGCAGTACTTC
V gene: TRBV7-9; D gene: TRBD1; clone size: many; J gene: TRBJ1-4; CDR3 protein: CASSMSRDRVNEKLFF; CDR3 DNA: TGTGCCAGCAGCATGAGTCGAGACAGGGTCAATGAAAAACTGTTTTTT
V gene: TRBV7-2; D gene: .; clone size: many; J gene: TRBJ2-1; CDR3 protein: CASSSLTGLGYNEQFF; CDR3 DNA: TGTGCCAGCAGCTCCCTTACAGGACTGGGGTACAATGAGCAGTTCTTC
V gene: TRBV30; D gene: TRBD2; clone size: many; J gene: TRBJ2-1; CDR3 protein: CAWSVGLAGYNEQFF; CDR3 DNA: TGTGCCTGGAGTGTTGGCCTAGCGGGATACAATGAGCAGTTCTTC
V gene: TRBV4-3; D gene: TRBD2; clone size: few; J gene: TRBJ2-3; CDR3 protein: CASSQDPERGPIPDTQYF; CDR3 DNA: TGCGCCAGCAGCCAAGATCCTGAGCGGGGGCCGATTCCAGATACGCAGTATTTT
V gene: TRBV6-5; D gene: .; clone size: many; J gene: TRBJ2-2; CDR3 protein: CASSFHQNTGELFF; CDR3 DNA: TGTGCCAGCAGTTTTCACCAAAACACCGGGGAGCTGTTTTTT
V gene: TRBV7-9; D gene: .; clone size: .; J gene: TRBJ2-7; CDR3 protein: CASSRTFGQESYEQYF; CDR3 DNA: TGTGCCAGCAGCCGTACCTTCGGGCAGGAATCCTACGAGCAGTACTTC
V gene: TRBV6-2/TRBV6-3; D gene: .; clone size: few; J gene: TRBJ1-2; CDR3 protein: CASSYGGTHYGYTF; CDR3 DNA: TGTGCCAGCAGTTACGGGGGGACCCACTATGGCTACACCTTC
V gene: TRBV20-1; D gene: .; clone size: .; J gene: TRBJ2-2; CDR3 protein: CSARDQRNPLYGELFF; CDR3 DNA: TGCAGTGCTAGAGATCAGCGGAACCCTCTGTACGGGGAGCTGTTTTTT
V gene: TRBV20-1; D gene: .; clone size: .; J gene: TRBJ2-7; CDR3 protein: CSARDREGRSYEQYF; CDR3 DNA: TGCAGTGCTAGAGATCGAGAGGGAAGGTCCTACGAGCAGTACTTC
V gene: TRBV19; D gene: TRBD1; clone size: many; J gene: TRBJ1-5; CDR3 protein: CASYRGGQPQHF; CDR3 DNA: TGTGCCAGCTACAGGGGGGGACAGCCCCAGCATTTT
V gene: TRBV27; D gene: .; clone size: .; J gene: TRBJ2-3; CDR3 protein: CASSLLGKDTQYF; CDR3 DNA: TGTGCCAGCAGTTTGCTAGGAAAGGATACGCAGTATTTT
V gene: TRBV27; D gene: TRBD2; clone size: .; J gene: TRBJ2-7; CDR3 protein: CASSGLAGGHPYEQYF; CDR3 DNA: TGTGCCAGCAGTGGACTAGCGGGAGGACATCCCTACGAGCAGTACTTC
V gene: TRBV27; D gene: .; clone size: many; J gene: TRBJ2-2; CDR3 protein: CASSLIILGSGNTGELFF; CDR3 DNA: TGTGCCAGCAGTTTGATAATTTTGGGGAGTGGGAACACCGGGGAGCTGTTTTTT